The 20 T cell receptor beta chains below come from one sample, sequenced in a study of blood T cell repertoires in COVID-19. The protocol was immunoSEQ multiplex PCR, while the TCRdb copy is restricted to in-frame clones and leaves out a portion. In the table there are roughly 230,000 clones, around four fifths of which are singletons. Sequencing used peripheral blood. These receptors came from a man between 40 and 49 years old with active or convalescent COVID-19.

The chain has TRBV10-2 and TRBJ2-7; the D gene is possibly TRBD2 (5 bases). The CDR3 contains 14 residues. Germline V gene data show CDR1 as WSHSY and CDR2 as SAAADI. V lost 6 bases, J lost 0 bases, and 12 bases lay in between. The CDR3 nucleotides are TGCGCCAGCAGCGGGAAAGACTACTCCTACGAGCAGTACTTC. Amino acids: CASSGKDYSYEQYF.

The gene calls are TRBV11-1 and TRBJ2-7; 9 bases map to TRBD1. The V segment lost 5 bases and the J segment 5 bases; nucleotides outside the gene matches: 10. The V gene's germline CDR1 is SGHAT and CDR2 FQDESV (reference sequence). The CDR3 is 15 amino acids. The CDR3 coding sequence is TGTGCCAGCAGCGGGCCCGGACAGGGGTGGAACGAGCAGTACTTC. Amino acid sequence: CASSGPGQGWNEQYF.

The chain employs TRBV4-1 and TRBJ2-7, with 10 bases identical to TRBD1. The CDR3 contains 15 residues. Germline CDR1 MGHRA, CDR2 YSYEKL. Trimming removed 0 bases from V and 4 bases from J; junction bases left unmatched: 3. CDR3 sequence (DNA): TGCGCCAGCAGCCAAGAAGGGACAGGGGATTACGAGCAGTACTTC. It specifies CASSQEGTGDYEQYF.

This clone was counted a few times. The J gene is TRBJ1-2, the V gene TRBV4-3; tentatively, D is TRBD1 (6 bases). Trimming pared 1 base from V and 7 bases from J, leaving 10 bases between. Per the germline V gene, CDR1 is LGHNA and CDR2 is YSLEER. The CDR3 is made up of 13 amino acids. CDR3 protein: CASSQGDRTGYTF. CDR3 DNA: TGCGCCAGCAGCCAAGGTGACAGGACTGGCTACACCTTC.

The V and J genes are TRBV30 and TRBJ1-6; a possible D gene is TRBD1 (6 bases). V lost 1 base and J lost 9, with 16 bases in between. This CDR3 is built from 15 residues. Germline V gene sequence: CDR1 GTSNPN, CDR2 SVGIG (reference sequence). The chain's CDR3 is CAWSGGTGLVSPLHF. CDR3 in DNA: TGTGCCTGGAGTGGGGGAACAGGGTTGGTTTCACCCCTCCACTTT.

This clone was counted between two and nine times. This chain connects TRBV30 to TRBJ2-5; TRBD1 matches 8 bases. Germline V lookup: CDR1 GTSNPN, CDR2 SVGIG (reference sequence). This CDR3 has 13 residues. V gave up 5 bases and J gave up 4 bases; unmatched junction bases: 6. The CDR3: CAWSFGQGETQYF. The DNA of the CDR3 is TGTGCCTGGTCGTTCGGACAGGGAGAGACCCAGTACTTC.

This clone came up a few times. The genes are TRBV3-1 (or the pseudogene TRBV3-2) and TRBJ2-3; perhaps TRBD2 as D (6 bases). V was cut by 3 bases and J by 4 bases, with 14 bases left in between. The germline V gene has CDR1 LGHDT and CDR2 YNNKEL (reference sequence). The CDR3 has 15 amino acids. CDR3 amino acids: CASSQGTLYSDTQYF. CDR3 sequence (DNA): TGTGCCAGCAGCCAGGGGACTCTCTACTCAGATACGCAGTATTTT.

This clone was observed a single time. This rearrangement joins TRBV7-2 to TRBJ1-1; 11 bases align to TRBD1. V gave up 5 bases and J gave up 6 bases; unmatched junction bases: 8. Germline V gene sequence: CDR1 SGHTA, CDR2 FQGNSA. The CDR3 is made up of 15 amino acids. CDR3 amino acids: CASSLEPGQGAEAFF. CDR3 coding DNA: TGTGCCAGCAGCCTAGAGCCGGGACAGGGGGCTGAAGCTTTCTTT.

The chain recombines TRBV4-1 with TRBJ2-2; D is undetermined. V lost 2 bases and J lost 4, with 11 bases in between. The CDR3 is made up of 15 amino acids. Germline assignment: CDR1 MGHRA and CDR2 YSYEKL. For the CDR3, the DNA is TGCGCCAGCAGCCAACTAAACCCAAGCACCGGGGAGCTGTTTTTT. It specifies CASSQLNPSTGELFF.

The rearrangement joins TRBV12-3 or TRBV12-4 to TRBJ2-1; the D is unclear. The CDR3 has 13 amino acids. V was pared by 5 bases and J by 4 bases, with 9 bases between. The CDR3 nucleotides are TGTGCCAGCAGTATGACAACTTACAATGAGCAGTTCTTC. Protein product: CASSMTTYNEQFF.

The chain links TRBV5-6 to TRBJ1-6; 8 nucleotides align to TRBD1. From germline, CDR1 is SGHDT and CDR2 YYEEEE. Losses at the gene ends were 3 bases for V and 0 bases for J; bases not matched to a gene: 8. The CDR3 is 18 amino acids. The CDR3, as DNA: TGTGCCAGCAGCTCCGGACAGGGTTTAGACTCCTATAATTCACCCCTCCACTTT. The encoded protein is CASSSGQGLDSYNSPLHF.

The chain recombines TRBV5-1 with TRBJ1-1; 11 bases map to TRBD1. The CDR3 loop spans 16 amino acids. V shed 2 bases and J 5 bases; nucleotides not matched to a gene: 8. The V gene's germline CDR1 is SGHRS and CDR2 YFSETQ. The CDR3 loop reads CASSFFGQGAYTEAFF. The CDR3, as DNA: TGCGCCAGCAGCTTCTTCGGACAGGGGGCATATACTGAAGCTTTCTTT. Together with reference TRBV5-1 and TRBJ1-1, the CDR3 gives the full variable domain: KAGVTQTPRYLIKTRGQQVTLSCSPISGHRSVSWYQQTPGQGLQFLFEYFSETQRNKGNFPGRFSGRQFSNSRSEMNVSTLELGDSALYLCASSFFGQGAYTEAFFGQGTRLTVV.

This chain connects TRBV10-3 to TRBJ1-5; TRBD1 is a possible D gene (5 bases). This CDR3 region has 13 residues. Germline V gives CDR1 ENHRY, CDR2 SYGVKD. V lost 8 bases and J lost 1, with 9 bases in between. The CDR3 coding sequence is TGTGCCATCGGAGGGGACAGCAATCAGCCCCAGCATTTT. Its translation: CAIGGDSNQPQHF.

The V call is TRBV2, the J call TRBJ2-5; 15 bases match TRBD2. Looked up from germline, CDR1 is SNHLY and CDR2 is FYNNEI. The CDR3 loop spans 17 amino acids. V lost 5 bases and J lost 2; bases outside the gene matches: 6. CDR3 protein: CASSLGLAGGRQETQYF. DNA of the CDR3: TGTGCCAGCAGTTTGGGACTAGCGGGGGGAAGACAAGAGACCCAGTACTTC.

This rearrangement joins TRBV19 to TRBJ1-2; D gene ambiguous. Trimming cost V 4 bases and J 4 bases, with 16 bases left between them. In germline, CDR1 is LNHDA, CDR2 SQIVND (reference sequence). The CDR3 has 15 residues. As DNA, the CDR3 is TGTGCCAGTAGTACAGGTTTTTCCTTCTCCTATGGCTACACCTTC. Amino acid sequence: CASSTGFSFSYGYTF.

The V gene is TRBV24-1, the J gene TRBJ2-1, with 7 positions matching TRBD2. The CDR3 sequence is 20 residues long. Per the germline V gene, CDR1 is KGHDR and CDR2 is SFDVKD. Trimming removed 0 bases from V and 5 bases from J; junction bases left unmatched: 18. The CDR3 spells CATSDLDKGLAALGDNEQFF. CDR3 nucleotides: TGTGCCACCAGTGATTTGGATAAGGGGCTAGCGGCCCTGGGGGACAATGAGCAGTTCTTC.

The V gene is TRBV18, the J gene TRBJ1-3, with 7 nucleotides matching TRBD1. Germline lookup yields CDR1 KGHSH and CDR2 LQKENI. The V gene end was trimmed by 3 bases and the J gene end by 7 bases; junction bases not matched to a gene: 12. The CDR3 sequence is 16 residues long. The CDR3 coding sequence is TGTGCCAGCTCACCGTTACAGGGGCCGGCTTGGAACACCATATATTTT. As protein: CASSPLQGPAWNTIYF.

The chain employs TRBV7-6 and TRBJ1-4, with D unclear. The germline V gene has CDR1 SGHVS and CDR2 FNYEAQ. The V end lost 2 bases, the J end lost 8 bases, and 15 bases lay between the germline ends. The CDR3 has 15 amino acids. The CDR3: CASSLNVGDGEKLFF. The DNA for the CDR3 is TGTGCCAGCAGCTTAAATGTCGGGGATGGGGAAAAACTGTTTTTT. Based on the CDR3 plus reference TRBV7-6 and TRBJ1-4, the full variable domain is GAGVSQSPRYKVTKRGQDVALRCDPISGHVSLYWYRQALGQGPEFLTYFNYEAQQDKSGLPNDRFSAERPEGSISTLTIQRTEQRDSAMYRCASSLNVGDGEKLFFGSGTQLSVL.

The rearrangement links TRBV6-1 to TRBJ1-2, with a tentative D call TRBD1 (6 bases). The CDR3 loop spans 14 amino acids. Per the germline V gene, CDR1 is MNHNS and CDR2 is SASEGT. Between the trimmed V and J ends, which lost 6 bases and 1 base, there was a span of 12 bases. Here the CDR3 reads CASRFLQGNYGYTF. In DNA form, the CDR3 reads TGTGCCAGCAGGTTCCTACAGGGTAACTATGGCTACACCTTC.

The rearrangement uses TRBV7-9 and TRBJ2-7, with TRBD2 identical over 10 bases. The CDR3 extends over 15 amino acids. Germline V gene lookup returns CDR1 SEHNR and CDR2 FQNEAQ (reference sequence). J lost 1 base, V lost 5 bases, and 5 bases had no gene match. Here the CDR3 reads CASSRIAGGSYEQYF. CDR3 bases: TGTGCCAGCAGCCGGATAGCGGGGGGTTCCTACGAGCAGTACTTC.